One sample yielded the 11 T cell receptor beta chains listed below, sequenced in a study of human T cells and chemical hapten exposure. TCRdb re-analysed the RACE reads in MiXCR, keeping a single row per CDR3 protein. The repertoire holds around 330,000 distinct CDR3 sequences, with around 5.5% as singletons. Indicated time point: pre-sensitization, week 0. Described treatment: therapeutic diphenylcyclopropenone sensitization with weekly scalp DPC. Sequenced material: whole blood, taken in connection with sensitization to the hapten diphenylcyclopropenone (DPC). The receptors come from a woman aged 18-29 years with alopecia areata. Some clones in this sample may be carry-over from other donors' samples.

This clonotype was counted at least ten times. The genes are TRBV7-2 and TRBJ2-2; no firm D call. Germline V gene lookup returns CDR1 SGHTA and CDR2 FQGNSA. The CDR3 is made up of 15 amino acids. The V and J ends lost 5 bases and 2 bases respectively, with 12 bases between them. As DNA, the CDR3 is TGTGCCAGCAGCCCAGTTCTCACAAACACCGGGGAGCTGTTTTTT. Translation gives CASSPVLTNTGELFF.

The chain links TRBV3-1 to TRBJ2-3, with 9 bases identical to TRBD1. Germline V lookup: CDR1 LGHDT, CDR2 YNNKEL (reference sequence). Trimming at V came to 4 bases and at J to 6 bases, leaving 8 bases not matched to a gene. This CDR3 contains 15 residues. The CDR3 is CASSPRQGVVDTQYF. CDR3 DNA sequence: TGTGCCAGCAGCCCTAGACAGGGGGTAGTGGATACGCAGTATTTT.

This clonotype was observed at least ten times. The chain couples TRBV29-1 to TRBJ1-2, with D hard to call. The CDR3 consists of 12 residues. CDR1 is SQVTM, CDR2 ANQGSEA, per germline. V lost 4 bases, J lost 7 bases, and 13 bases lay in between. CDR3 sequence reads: CSVVVRKGGYTF. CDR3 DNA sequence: TGCAGCGTTGTCGTTAGGAAGGGTGGCTACACCTTC. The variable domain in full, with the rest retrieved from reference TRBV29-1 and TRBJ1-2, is SAVISQKPSRDICQRGTSLTIQCQVDSQVTMMFWYRQQPGQSLTLIATANQGSEATYESGFVIDKFPISRPNLTFSTLTVSNMSPEDSSIYLCSVVVRKGGYTFGSGTRLTVV.

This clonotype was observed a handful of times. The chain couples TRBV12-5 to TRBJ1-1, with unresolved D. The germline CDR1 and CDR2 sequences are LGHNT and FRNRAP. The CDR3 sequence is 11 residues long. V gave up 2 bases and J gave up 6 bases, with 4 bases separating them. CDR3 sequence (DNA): TGTGCTAGTGGTTTGTACCCTGAAGCTTTCTTT. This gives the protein CASGLYPEAFF.

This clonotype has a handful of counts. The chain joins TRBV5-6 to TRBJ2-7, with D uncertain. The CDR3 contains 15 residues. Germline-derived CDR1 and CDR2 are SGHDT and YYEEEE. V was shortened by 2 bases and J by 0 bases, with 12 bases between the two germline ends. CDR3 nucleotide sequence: TGTGCCAGCAGCTTTGAAGGGTTAAACTCCTACGAGCAGTACTTC. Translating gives CASSFEGLNSYEQYF. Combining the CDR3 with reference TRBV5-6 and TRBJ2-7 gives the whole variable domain DAGVTQSPTHLIKTRGQQVTLRCSPKSGHDTVSWYQQALGQGPQFIFQYYEEEERQRGNFPDRFSGHQFPNYSSELNVNALLLGDSALYLCASSFEGLNSYEQYFGPGTRLTVT.

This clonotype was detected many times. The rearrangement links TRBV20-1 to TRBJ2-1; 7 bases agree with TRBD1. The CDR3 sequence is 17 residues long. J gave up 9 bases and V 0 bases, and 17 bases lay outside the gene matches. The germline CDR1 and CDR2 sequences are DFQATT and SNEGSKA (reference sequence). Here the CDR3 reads CSARDIRGQALSGEQFF. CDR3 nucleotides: TGCAGTGCTAGAGATATAAGGGGGCAGGCTCTCTCGGGTGAGCAGTTCTTC.

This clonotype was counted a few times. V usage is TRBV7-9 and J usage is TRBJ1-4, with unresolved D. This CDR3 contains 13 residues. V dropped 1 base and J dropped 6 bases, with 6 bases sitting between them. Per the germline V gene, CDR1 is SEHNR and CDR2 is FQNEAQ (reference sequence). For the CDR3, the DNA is TGTGCCAGCAGCTTAGTACAGTATGAAAAACTGTTTTTT. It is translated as CASSLVQYEKLFF.

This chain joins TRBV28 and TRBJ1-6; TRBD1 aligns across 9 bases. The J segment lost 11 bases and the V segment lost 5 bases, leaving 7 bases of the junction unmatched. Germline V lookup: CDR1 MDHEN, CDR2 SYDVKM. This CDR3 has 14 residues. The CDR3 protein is CASSPGQGVPPLHF. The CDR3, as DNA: TGTGCCAGCAGTCCGGGACAGGGTGTTCCACCCCTCCACTTT.

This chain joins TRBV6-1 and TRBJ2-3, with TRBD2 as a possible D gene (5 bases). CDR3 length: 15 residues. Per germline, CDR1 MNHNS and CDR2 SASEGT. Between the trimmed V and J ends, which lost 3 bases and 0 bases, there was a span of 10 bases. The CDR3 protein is CASSDAGASTDTQYF. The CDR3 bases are TGTGCCAGCAGTGATGCGGGTGCTAGCACAGATACGCAGTATTTT.

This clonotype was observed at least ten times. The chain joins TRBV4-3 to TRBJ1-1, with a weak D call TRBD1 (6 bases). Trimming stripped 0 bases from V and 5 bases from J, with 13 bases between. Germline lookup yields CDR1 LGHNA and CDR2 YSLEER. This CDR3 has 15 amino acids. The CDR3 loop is CASSQDYLQGTEAFF. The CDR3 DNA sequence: TGCGCCAGCAGCCAAGATTACCTCCAGGGGACTGAAGCTTTCTTT.

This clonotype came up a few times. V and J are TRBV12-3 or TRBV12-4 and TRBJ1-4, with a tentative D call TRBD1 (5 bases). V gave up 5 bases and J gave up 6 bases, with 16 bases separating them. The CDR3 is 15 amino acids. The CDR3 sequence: CASSPSPGGDEKLFF. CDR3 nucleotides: TGTGCCAGCAGTCCCAGCCCGGGGGGGGATGAAAAACTGTTTTTT.